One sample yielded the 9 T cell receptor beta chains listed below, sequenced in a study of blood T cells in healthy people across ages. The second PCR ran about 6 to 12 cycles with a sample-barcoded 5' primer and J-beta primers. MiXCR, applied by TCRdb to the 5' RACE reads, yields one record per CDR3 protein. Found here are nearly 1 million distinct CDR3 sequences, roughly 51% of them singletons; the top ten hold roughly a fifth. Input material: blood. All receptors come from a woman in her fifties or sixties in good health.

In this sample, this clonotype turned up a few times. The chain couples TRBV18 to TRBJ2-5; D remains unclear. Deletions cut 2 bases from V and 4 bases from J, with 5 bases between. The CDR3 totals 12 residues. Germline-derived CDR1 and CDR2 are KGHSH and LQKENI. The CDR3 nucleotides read TGTGCCAGCTCACCAGTAGCAGAGACCCAGTACTTC. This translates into CASSPVAETQYF. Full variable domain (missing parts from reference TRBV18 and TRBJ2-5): NAGVMQNPRHLVRRRGQEARLRCSPMKGHSHVYWYRQLPEEGLKFMVYLQKENIIDESGMPKERFSAEFPKEGPSILRIQQVVRGDSAAYFCASSPVAETQYFGPGTRLLVL.

In DNA form, the CDR3 reads TGTGCCAGCAGTTACCCCCTAGCGGGAGTGAACTACGAGCAGTACTTC. Translation: CASSYPLAGVNYEQYF. The V and J genes are TRBV6-2 or TRBV6-3 and TRBJ2-7, with 10 bases matching TRBD2. The CDR3 extends over 16 amino acids. V lost 2 bases, J lost 3 bases, and 7 bases stayed unmatched. Germline loops: CDR1 MNHEY, CDR2 SVGEGT.

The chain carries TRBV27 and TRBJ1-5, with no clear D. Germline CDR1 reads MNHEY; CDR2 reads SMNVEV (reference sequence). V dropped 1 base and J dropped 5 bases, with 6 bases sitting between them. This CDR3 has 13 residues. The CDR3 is CASSLWADQPQHF. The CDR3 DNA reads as TGTGCCAGCAGTTTATGGGCGGATCAGCCCCAGCATTTT.

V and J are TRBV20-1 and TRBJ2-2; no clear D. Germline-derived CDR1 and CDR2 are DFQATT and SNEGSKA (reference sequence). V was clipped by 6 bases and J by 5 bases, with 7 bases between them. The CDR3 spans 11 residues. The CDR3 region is CSASSTGELFF. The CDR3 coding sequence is TGCAGTGCATCTTCTACCGGGGAGCTGTTTTTT.

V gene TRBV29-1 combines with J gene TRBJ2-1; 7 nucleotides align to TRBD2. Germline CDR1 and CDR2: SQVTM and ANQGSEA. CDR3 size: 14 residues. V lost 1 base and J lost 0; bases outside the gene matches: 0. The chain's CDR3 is CSVEGGGSYNEQFF. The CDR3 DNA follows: TGCAGCGTTGAAGGCGGGGGCTCCTACAATGAGCAGTTCTTC.

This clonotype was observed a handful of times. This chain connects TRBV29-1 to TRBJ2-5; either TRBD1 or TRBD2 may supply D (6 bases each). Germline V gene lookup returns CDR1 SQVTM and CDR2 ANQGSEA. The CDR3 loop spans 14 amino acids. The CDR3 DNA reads TGCAGTTCGATGGGGGGCCCCCTGGGTGGGACCCAGTACTTC. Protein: CSSMGGPLGGTQYF.

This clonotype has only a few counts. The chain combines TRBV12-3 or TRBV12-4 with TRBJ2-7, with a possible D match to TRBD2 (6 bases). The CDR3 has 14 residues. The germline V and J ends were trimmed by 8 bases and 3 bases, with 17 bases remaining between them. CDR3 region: CASGAGQGGYEQYF. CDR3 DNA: TGTGCCAGCGGGGCGGGGCAAGGCGGCTACGAGCAGTACTTC.

CDR3 bases: TGCAGTGCTAGACCGGCCGGCTCTGGGGCCAACGTCCTGACTTTC. Translating gives CSARPAGSGANVLTF. This chain links TRBV20-1 with TRBJ2-6; D is unclear. This CDR3 comprises 15 residues. Per the germline V gene, CDR1 is DFQATT and CDR2 is SNEGSKA (reference sequence). Trimming cost V 2 bases and J 0 bases, with 8 bases left between them.

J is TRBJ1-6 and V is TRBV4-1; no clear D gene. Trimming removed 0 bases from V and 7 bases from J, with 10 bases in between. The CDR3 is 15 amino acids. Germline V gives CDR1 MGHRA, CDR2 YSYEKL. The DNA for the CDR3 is TGCGCCAGCAGCCAAGAGGGTGGAGGGAATTCACCCCTCCACTTT. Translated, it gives CASSQEGGGNSPLHF.